The 13 T cell receptor beta chains below come from one sample, sequenced in a study of CD4 T cells in relation to SARS-CoV-2 and coronaviruses. Their specific antigens are unknown. CD4+ T cells from unexposed donors were obtained before the COVID-19 pandemic (2011-2018). Isolation of CD4+ T cells took place after around eleven days in culture. Produced via immunoSEQ multiplex PCR; TCRdb's table is partial and in-frame only. The sample carries 20,000 to 25,000 clones, under 85% recorded once. Specimen: CD4+ T cells from PBMCs, cultured in vitro. The receptors come from a human donor in good health.

This clone is a singleton in its sample. The chain employs TRBV7-2 and TRBJ2-7; 10 positions match TRBD1. The V and J ends lost 5 bases and 4 bases, in that order; junction bases with no gene match: 2. This CDR3 comprises 13 residues. Germline assignment: CDR1 SGHTA and CDR2 FQGNSA. The CDR3 protein is CASSRDRGYEQYF. The CDR3 region has the DNA TGTGCCAGCAGCCGGGACAGGGGTTACGAGCAGTACTTC.

The rearrangement joins TRBV6-5 to TRBJ1-3, with D maybe TRBD1 (6 bases). The germline V and J ends were trimmed by 6 bases and 2 bases, with 14 bases remaining between them. The CDR3 extends over 15 amino acids. Germline V lookup: CDR1 MNHEY, CDR2 SVGAGI. CDR3 sequence reads: CASSARGIAGNTIYF. The CDR3 DNA follows: TGTGCCAGCAGCGCCAGGGGTATCGCTGGAAACACCATATATTTT.

This chain links TRBV6-4 with TRBJ2-3; 8 bases align to TRBD2. V dropped 6 bases and J dropped 1; count of bases not matched to a gene: 9. The CDR3 is 16 amino acids. From germline, CDR1 is MRHNA and CDR2 SNTAGT. CDR3 amino acids: CASSPSGGGGTDTQYF. The CDR3, as DNA: TGTGCCAGCAGCCCATCGGGAGGGGGGGGCACAGATACGCAGTATTTT.

The chain combines TRBV10-3 with TRBJ2-1, with 8 bases fitting TRBD1. CDR1 is ENHRY and CDR2 is SYGVKD in the germline V gene. The CDR3 extends over 12 amino acids. V dropped 0 bases and J dropped 12; count of bases not matched to a gene: 1. The CDR3 region has the DNA TGTGCCATCAGTGAGTCGGGGACAGGGCAGTTCTTC. The encoded protein is CAISESGTGQFF.

Details on this clone: Because the CDR3's place on the DNA is in doubt, the DNA is left out and the CDR3 is given as listed by TCRdb. V gene TRBV12-2 combines with J gene TRBJ1-5. TRBV12-2 is recorded as a pseudogene. The CDR3 totals 16 residues, both ends included. The CDR3 loop reads CASRLAWGRGNQPQHF.

This clone has a single count. V is TRBV2 and J is TRBJ1-2, with 7 bases lining up with TRBD1. The CDR3 is 13 residues long. CDR1 SNHLY and CDR2 FYNNEI come from the germline V gene. The V gene end was trimmed by 5 bases and the J gene end by 4 bases; junction bases not matched to a gene: 4. This chain's CDR3 is CASSFGQAYGYTF. The CDR3 DNA sequence: TGTGCCAGCAGTTTCGGACAGGCCTATGGCTACACCTTC. Combining the CDR3 with reference TRBV2 and TRBJ1-2 gives the whole variable domain EPEVTQTPSHQVTQMGQEVILRCVPISNHLYFYWYRQILGQKVEFLVSFYNNEISEKSEIFDDQFSVERPDGSNFTLKIRSTKLEDSAMYFCASSFGQAYGYTFGSGTRLTVV.

The chain joins TRBV5-1 to TRBJ1-2; D remains ambiguous. This CDR3 spans 14 amino acids. V lost 0 bases and J lost 7, with 13 bases in between. The germline V gene has CDR1 SGHRS and CDR2 YFSETQ. The CDR3 region is CASSLGTESLGYTF. The CDR3 DNA is TGCGCCAGCAGCTTGGGGACCGAGTCCCTTGGCTACACCTTC.

This clone was seen only once. The DNA of the CDR3 is TGTGCCAGTAGTACACTAGGAACCAAAGAGACCCAGTACTTC. Its translation is CASSTLGTKETQYF. The rearrangement links TRBV19 to TRBJ2-5; possibly TRBD2 for D (5 bases). This CDR3 is 14 amino acids long. Trimming shortened V by 4 bases and J by 3 bases, and 12 bases separated the two germline ends. CDR1 and CDR2 from the germline V gene are LNHDA and SQIVND (reference sequence).

The gene calls are TRBV20-1 and TRBJ2-7; D uncertain. V was shortened by 3 bases and J by 0 bases, with 12 bases between the two germline ends. Looked up from germline, CDR1 is DFQATT and CDR2 is SNEGSKA (reference sequence). The CDR3 has 14 residues. CDR3 loop: CSASFPLSSYEQYF. The CDR3 DNA follows: TGCAGTGCTAGTTTCCCGCTAAGCTCCTACGAGCAGTACTTC.

The chain joins TRBV2 to TRBJ2-5; TRBD2 is a possible D gene (5 bases). Germline V gene data show CDR1 as SNHLY and CDR2 as FYNNEI. CDR3 length: 13 residues. Deletions cut 5 bases from V and 5 bases from J, with 12 bases between. CDR3 DNA: TGTGCCAGCAGTCCCTTTGGGGAGGAGACCCAGTACTTC. Its protein product is CASSPFGEETQYF.

V gene TRBV9 combines with J gene TRBJ2-5; 10 nucleotides agree with TRBD2. V dropped 4 bases and J dropped 3; count of bases not matched to a gene: 3. This CDR3 has 14 amino acids. CDR1 and CDR2 from the germline V gene are SGDLS and YYNGEE. DNA of the CDR3: TGTGCCAGCAGCACCCTAGCGGGAGAAGAGACCCAGTACTTC. Its protein is CASSTLAGEETQYF.

The chain has TRBV5-1 and TRBJ2-7; weak D call: TRBD1 (5 bases). Trimming shortened V by 2 bases and J by 2 bases, and 11 bases separated the two germline ends. The CDR3 totals 14 residues. Germline values: CDR1 SGHRS, CDR2 YFSETQ. The CDR3 sequence: CASSLSAGTYEQYF. The CDR3, as DNA: TGCGCCAGCAGCTTAAGCGCAGGGACCTACGAGCAGTACTTC.

The rearrangement uses TRBV18 and TRBJ1-2, with D possibly being TRBD1 (6 bases). V shed 2 bases and J shed 3 bases, with 10 bases lying between them. Germline V lookup: CDR1 KGHSH, CDR2 LQKENI. The CDR3 is 14 residues long. The CDR3 loop reads CASSPSGGDYGYTF. CDR3 DNA: TGTGCCAGCTCACCATCTGGGGGCGACTATGGCTACACCTTC.